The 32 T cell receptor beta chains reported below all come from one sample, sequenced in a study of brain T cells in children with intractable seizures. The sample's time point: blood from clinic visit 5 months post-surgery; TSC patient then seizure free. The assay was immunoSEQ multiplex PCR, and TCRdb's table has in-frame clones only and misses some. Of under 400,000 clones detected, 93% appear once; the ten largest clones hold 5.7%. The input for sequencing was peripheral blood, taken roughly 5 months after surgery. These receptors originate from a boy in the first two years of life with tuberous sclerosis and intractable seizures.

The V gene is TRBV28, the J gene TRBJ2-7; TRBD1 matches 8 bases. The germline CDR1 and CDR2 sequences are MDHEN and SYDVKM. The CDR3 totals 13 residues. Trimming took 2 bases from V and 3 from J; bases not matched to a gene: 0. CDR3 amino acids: CASSLTGGYEQYF. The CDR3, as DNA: TGTGCCAGCAGTTTAACAGGGGGCTACGAGCAGTACTTC.

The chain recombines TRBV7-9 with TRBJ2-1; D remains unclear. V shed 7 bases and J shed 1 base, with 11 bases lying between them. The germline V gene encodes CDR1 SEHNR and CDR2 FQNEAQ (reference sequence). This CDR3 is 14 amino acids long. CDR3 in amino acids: CASINSTSYNEQFF. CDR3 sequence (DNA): TGTGCCAGCATTAACTCTACATCCTACAATGAGCAGTTCTTC.

The CDR3 is CASSIRDSLNNEQFF. CDR3 in DNA: TGTGCCAGTAGTATTCGGGACAGCCTAAACAATGAGCAGTTCTTC. The chain is built from TRBV19 and TRBJ2-1; TRBD1 matches 7 bases. V lost 3 bases to trimming and J lost 5 bases; unmatched junction nucleotides: 7. Germline V gene sequence: CDR1 LNHDA, CDR2 SQIVND (reference sequence). The CDR3 spans 15 residues.

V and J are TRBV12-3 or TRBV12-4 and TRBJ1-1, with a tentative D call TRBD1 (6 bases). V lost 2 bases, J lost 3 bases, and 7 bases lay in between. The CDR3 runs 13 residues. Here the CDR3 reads CASSLTGYTEAFF. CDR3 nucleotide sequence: TGTGCCAGCAGTTTAACAGGGTACACTGAAGCTTTCTTT.

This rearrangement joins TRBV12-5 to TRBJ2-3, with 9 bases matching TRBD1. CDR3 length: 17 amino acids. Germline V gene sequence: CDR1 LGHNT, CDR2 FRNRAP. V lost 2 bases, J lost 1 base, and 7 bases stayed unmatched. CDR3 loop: CASGLTPTGGRTDTQYF. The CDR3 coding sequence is TGTGCTAGTGGTTTGACACCGACAGGGGGACGCACAGATACGCAGTATTTT. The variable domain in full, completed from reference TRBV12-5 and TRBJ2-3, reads DARVTQTPRHKVTEMGQEVTMRCQPILGHNTVFWYRQTMMQGLELLAYFRNRAPLDDSGMPKDRFSAEMPDATLATLKIQPSEPRDSAVYFCASGLTPTGGRTDTQYFGPGTRLTVL.

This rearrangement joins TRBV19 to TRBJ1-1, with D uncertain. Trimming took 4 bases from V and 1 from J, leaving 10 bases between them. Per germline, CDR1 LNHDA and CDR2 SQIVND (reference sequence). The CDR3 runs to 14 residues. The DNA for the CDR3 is TGTGCCAGTAGTAGGTCCGCCGCGAACACTGAAGCTTTCTTT. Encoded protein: CASSRSAANTEAFF.

Written as DNA, the CDR3 is TGTGCCAGCAGCTTTACTTCAGGGGGCTTGGGTGAAGCTTTCTTT. Protein sequence: CASSFTSGGLGEAFF. The chain employs TRBV7-9 and TRBJ1-1; 8 bases line up with TRBD1. CDR1 and CDR2 from the germline V gene are SEHNR and FQNEAQ (reference sequence). There are 15 residues in the CDR3. V dropped 3 bases and J dropped 7; count of bases not matched to a gene: 10.

The CDR3 is CAWTKGGTDTQYF. The CDR3 DNA follows: TGTGCCTGGACCAAGGGGGGTACAGATACGCAGTATTTT. This chain uses TRBV30 with TRBJ2-3, with D perhaps assigned TRBD1 or TRBD2 (6 bases each). Germline CDR1 is GTSNPN and CDR2 is SVGIG (reference sequence). Trimming cost V 4 bases and J 3 bases, with 11 bases left between them. The CDR3 is 13 amino acids.

CDR3: CASSELLGGGYTF. DNA of the CDR3: TGTGCCAGCAGTGAACTTTTGGGGGGCGGCTACACCTTC. The chain links TRBV6-1 to TRBJ1-2; a weak D match, TRBD1 (6 bases). CDR1 and CDR2 (germline): MNHNS, SASEGT. V lost 2 bases and J lost 8, with 12 bases in between. The CDR3 has 13 residues.

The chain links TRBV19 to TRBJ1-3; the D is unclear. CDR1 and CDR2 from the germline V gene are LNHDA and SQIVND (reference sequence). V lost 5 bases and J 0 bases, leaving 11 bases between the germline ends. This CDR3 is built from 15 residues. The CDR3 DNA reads TGTGCCAGTAGTCCTGCGACGGACTCTGGAAACACCATATATTTT. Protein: CASSPATDSGNTIYF.

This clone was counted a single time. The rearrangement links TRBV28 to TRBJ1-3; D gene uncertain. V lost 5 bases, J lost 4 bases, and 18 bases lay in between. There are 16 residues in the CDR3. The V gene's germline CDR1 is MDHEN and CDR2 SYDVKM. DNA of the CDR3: TGTGCCAGCAGTACAACAGTTAACTACCGGGGAAACACCATATATTTT. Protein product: CASSTTVNYRGNTIYF.

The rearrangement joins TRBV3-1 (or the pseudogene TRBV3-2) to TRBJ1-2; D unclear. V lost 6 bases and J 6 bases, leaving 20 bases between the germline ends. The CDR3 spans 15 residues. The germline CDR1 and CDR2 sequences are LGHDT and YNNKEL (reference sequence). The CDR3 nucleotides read TGTGCCAGCAGGGCCCTTGACGGGTCGATCAATGGCTACACCTTC. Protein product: CASRALDGSINGYTF.

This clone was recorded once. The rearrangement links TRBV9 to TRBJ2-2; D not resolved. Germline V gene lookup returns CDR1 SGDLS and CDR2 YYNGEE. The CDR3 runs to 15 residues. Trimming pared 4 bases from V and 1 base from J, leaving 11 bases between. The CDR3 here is CASSSRIGNTGELFF. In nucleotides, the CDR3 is TGTGCCAGCAGCTCCCGGATAGGGAACACCGGGGAGCTGTTTTTT.

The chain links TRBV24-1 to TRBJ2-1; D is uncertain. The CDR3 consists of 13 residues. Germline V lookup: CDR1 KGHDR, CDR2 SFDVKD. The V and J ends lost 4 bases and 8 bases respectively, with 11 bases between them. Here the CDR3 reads CATSEEMGDEQFF. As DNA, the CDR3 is TGTGCCACCAGTGAGGAGATGGGCGATGAGCAGTTCTTC.

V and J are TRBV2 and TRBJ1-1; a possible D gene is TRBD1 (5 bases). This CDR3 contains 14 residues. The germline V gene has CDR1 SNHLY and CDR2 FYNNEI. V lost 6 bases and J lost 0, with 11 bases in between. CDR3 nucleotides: TGTGCCAGCAGAAACAGGCGACTGAACACTGAAGCTTTCTTT. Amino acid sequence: CASRNRRLNTEAFF.

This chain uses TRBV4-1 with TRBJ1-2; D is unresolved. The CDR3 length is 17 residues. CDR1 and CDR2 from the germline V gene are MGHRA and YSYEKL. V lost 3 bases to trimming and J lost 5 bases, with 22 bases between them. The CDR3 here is CASSQRETSTRGYGYTF. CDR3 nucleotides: TGCGCCAGCAGCCAGAGGGAAACATCTACACGAGGGTATGGCTACACCTTC.

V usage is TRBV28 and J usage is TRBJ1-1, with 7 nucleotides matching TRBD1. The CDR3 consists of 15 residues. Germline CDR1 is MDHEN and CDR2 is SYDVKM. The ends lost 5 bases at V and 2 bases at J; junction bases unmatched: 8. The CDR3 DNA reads TGTGCCAGCAGTCCTCGGGACAGCCTAAACACTGAAGCTTTCTTT. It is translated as CASSPRDSLNTEAFF.

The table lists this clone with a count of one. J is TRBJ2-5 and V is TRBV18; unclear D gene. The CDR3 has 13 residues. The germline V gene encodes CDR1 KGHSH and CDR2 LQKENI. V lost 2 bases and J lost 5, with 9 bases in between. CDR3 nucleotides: TGTGCCAGCTCACCATCTTACCGGGAGACCCAGTACTTC. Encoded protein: CASSPSYRETQYF.

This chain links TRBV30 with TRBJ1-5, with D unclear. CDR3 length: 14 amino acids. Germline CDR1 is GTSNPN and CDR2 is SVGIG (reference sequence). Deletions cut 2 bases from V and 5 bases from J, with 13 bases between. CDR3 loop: CAWSSGIGDQPQHF. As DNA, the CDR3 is TGTGCCTGGAGTTCCGGGATAGGTGATCAGCCCCAGCATTTT.

The CDR3: CASSTSPGQGIAISGNTIYF. Here the CDR3 DNA reads TGTGCCAGCAGCACATCGCCGGGACAGGGGATCGCTATCTCTGGAAACACCATATATTTT. The rearrangement joins TRBV9 to TRBJ1-3, with 10 nucleotides matching TRBD1. Per germline, CDR1 SGDLS and CDR2 YYNGEE. Trimming took 4 bases from V and 0 from J; bases not matched to a gene: 16. CDR3 length: 20 amino acids.

DNA of the CDR3: TGTGCCAACATGAATACTAACTATGGCTACACCTTC. It yields the protein CANMNTNYGYTF. The V gene is TRBV2, the J gene TRBJ1-2, with D hard to call. The V gene lost 10 bases and the J gene lost 0 bases, with 9 bases spanning the gap. CDR3 size: 12 residues. Per the germline V gene, CDR1 is SNHLY and CDR2 is FYNNEI.

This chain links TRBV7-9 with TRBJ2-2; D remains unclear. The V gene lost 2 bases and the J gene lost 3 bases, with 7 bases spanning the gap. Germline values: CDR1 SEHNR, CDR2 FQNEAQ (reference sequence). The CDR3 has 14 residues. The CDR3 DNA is TGTGCCAGCAGCTTATCGACGGACACCGGGGAGCTGTTTTTT. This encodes CASSLSTDTGELFF.

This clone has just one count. The CDR3 DNA sequence: TGTGCCAGCAGCTTAGGAGGTGGGGAGCCCCAGCATTTT. Protein sequence: CASSLGGGEPQHF. This chain links TRBV7-9 with TRBJ1-5; D call uncertain. The germline V and J ends were trimmed by 1 base and 8 bases, with 9 bases remaining between them. Germline loops: CDR1 SEHNR, CDR2 FQNEAQ (reference sequence). This CDR3 has 13 amino acids. Filled out from reference TRBV7-9 and TRBJ1-5, the complete variable domain reads DTGVSQNPRHKITKRGQNVTFRCDPISEHNRLYWYRQTLGQGPEFLTYFQNEAQLEKSRLLSDRFSAERPKGSFSTLEIQRTEQGDSAMYLCASSLGGGEPQHFGDGTRLSIL.

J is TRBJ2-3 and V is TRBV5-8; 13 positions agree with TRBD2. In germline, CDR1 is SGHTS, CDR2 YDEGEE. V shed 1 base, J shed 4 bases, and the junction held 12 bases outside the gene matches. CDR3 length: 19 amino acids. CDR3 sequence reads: CASSLSVRRTSGRSDTQYF. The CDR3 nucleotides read TGTGCCAGCAGCTTGTCCGTCCGTAGGACTAGCGGGAGATCAGATACGCAGTATTTT.

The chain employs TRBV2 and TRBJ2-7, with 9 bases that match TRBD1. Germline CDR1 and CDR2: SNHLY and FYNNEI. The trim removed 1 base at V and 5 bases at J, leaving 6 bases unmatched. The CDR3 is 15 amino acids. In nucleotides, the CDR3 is TGTGCCAGCAGTGAAGGGACAGGGGTGGACGACGAGCAGTACTTC. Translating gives CASSEGTGVDDEQYF. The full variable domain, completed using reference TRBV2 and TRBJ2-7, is EPEVTQTPSHQVTQMGQEVILRCVPISNHLYFYWYRQILGQKVEFLVSFYNNEISEKSEIFDDQFSVERPDGSNFTLKIRSTKLEDSAMYFCASSEGTGVDDEQYFGPGTRLTVT.

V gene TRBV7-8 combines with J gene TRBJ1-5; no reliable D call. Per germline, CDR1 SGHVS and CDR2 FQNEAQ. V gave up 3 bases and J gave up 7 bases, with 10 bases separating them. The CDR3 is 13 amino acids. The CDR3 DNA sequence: TGTGCCAGCAGCTTTAGAGAGCGCCAGCCCCAGCATTTT. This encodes CASSFRERQPQHF.

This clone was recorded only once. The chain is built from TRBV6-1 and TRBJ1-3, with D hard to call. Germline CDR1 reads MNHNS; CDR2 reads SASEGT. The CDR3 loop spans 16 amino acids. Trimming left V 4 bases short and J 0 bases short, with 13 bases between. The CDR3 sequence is CASSASTLSSGNTIYF. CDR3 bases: TGTGCCAGCAGTGCCAGCACTTTGAGCTCTGGAAACACCATATATTTT.

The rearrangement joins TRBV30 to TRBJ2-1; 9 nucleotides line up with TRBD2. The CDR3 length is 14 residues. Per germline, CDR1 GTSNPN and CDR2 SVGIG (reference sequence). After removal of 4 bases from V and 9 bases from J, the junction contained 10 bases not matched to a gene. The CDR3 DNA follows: TGTGCCTGGATGGCTAGCGGGAACAGCCTTGAGCAGTTCTTC. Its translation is CAWMASGNSLEQFF.

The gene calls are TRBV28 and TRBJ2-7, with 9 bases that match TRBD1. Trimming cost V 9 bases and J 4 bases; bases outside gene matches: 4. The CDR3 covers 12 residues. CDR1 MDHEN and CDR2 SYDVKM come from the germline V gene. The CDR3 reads CASSTGGYEQYF. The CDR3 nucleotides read TGTGCCAGTTCGACAGGGGGGTACGAGCAGTACTTC.

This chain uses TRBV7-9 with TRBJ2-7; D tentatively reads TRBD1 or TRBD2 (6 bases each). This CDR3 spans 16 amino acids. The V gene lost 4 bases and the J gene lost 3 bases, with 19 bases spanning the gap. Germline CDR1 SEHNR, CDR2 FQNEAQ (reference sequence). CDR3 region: CASSSGAVRGDYEQYF. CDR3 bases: TGTGCCAGCAGCTCCGGGGCAGTAAGGGGGGACTACGAGCAGTACTTC.

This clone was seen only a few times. CDR3 loop: CASSQDLGAGDSYEQYF. CDR3 coding DNA: TGTGCCAGCAGCCAAGATTTAGGAGCGGGGGACTCCTACGAGCAGTACTTC. The rearrangement joins TRBV3-1 (or the pseudogene TRBV3-2) to TRBJ2-7; 8 positions agree with TRBD2. V lost 0 bases, J lost 0 bases, and 7 bases stayed unmatched. Germline V gene data show CDR1 as LGHDT and CDR2 as YNNKEL (reference sequence). The CDR3 is made up of 17 amino acids.

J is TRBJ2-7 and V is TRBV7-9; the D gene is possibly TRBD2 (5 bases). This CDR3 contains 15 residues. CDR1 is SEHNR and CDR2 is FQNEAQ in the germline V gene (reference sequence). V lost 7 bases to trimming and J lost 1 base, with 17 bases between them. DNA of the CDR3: TGTGCCAGCATACCGGCAGGTAGCGTATCCTACGAGCAGTACTTC. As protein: CASIPAGSVSYEQYF.